A selection of T cell receptor beta chains follows, all from one sample in a study of early T cells in non-severe SARS-CoV-2 infection. TCRdb analysed the 5' RACE reads with MiXCR anew, one entry per CDR3 protein. Here the sample spans approximately 75,000 distinct CDR3 sequences, around 15% being singletons. Sequenced here: whole blood, sampled at baseline. The receptors were sampled from an adult who was a healthcare worker with PCR-confirmed SARS-CoV-2 infection or an uninfected control (not recorded which). Each CDR3 is given with its conserved first and last residue. D genes are given only for firm matches. The size entry is marked missing in some rows and otherwise reads once, few, many or a size class.

many	TRBV7-8	.	TRBJ1-5	TGTGCCAGCAGCCCGGGGACCGGAATTCAGCCCCAGCATTTT	CASSPGTGIQPQHF
many	TRBV20-1	TRBD1	TRBJ1-6	TGCAGTGCCCTAGGGACAGGGAGCTCACCCCTCCACTTT	CSALGTGSSPLHF
few	TRBV14	.	TRBJ2-5	TGTGCCAGCAGCTCCACCTTGTTGACCTCGCCGGTAGAGACCCAGTACTTC	CASSSTLLTSPVETQYF
many	TRBV28	.	TRBJ1-5	TGTGCCACCGATAGCCGGACAAGTAATCAGCCCCAGCATTTT	CATDSRTSNQPQHF
few	TRBV7-2	TRBD2	TRBJ2-1	TGTGCCAGCAGCCTTGGAGCGGGGCTATACAATGAGCAGTTCTTC	CASSLGAGLYNEQFF
.	TRBV5-1	.	TRBJ2-7	TGCGCCAGCAGCTTGGTAGACCAGCAGTACTTC	CASSLVDQQYF
many	TRBV14	.	TRBJ1-1	TGTGCCAGCAGCCTTCGACAGGCTATGAACACTGAAGCTTTCTTT	CASSLRQAMNTEAFF
few	TRBV29-1	.	TRBJ1-2	TGCAGCGTTGTTAAGGTGAACTATGGCTACACCTTC	CSVVKVNYGYTF
.	TRBV7-3	.	TRBJ2-6	TGTGCCAGCAGCTTAAGGAATAGCGGGGCCAACGTCCTGACTTTC	CASSLRNSGANVLTF
.	TRBV27	TRBD2	TRBJ2-1	TGTGCCAGCGCACTGGGCGGGGGTTACAATGAGCAGTTCTTC	CASALGGGYNEQFF
few	TRBV9	.	TRBJ2-3	TGTGCCAGCAGCGTAGATCAGGGAGCGGCAGATACGCAGTATTTT	CASSVDQGAADTQYF
.	TRBV29-1	TRBD2	TRBJ2-3	TGCAGCGTAGCCGGACTAGCGGGAGGGCCAGATACGCAGTATTTT	CSVAGLAGGPDTQYF
many	TRBV7-2	.	TRBJ2-3	TGTGCCAGCAGCTTAGGGTATTCAGATACGCAGTATTTT	CASSLGYSDTQYF
.	TRBV20-1	.	TRBJ2-1	TGCAGTGCTCTTGACAGGTTTGTCTACAATGAGCAGTTCTTC	CSALDRFVYNEQFF
.	TRBV18	TRBD1	TRBJ2-2	TGTGCCAGCCTCCCGGACAGGATCGCGAACACCGGGGAGCTGTTTTTT	CASLPDRIANTGELFF
.	TRBV11-2	TRBD2	TRBJ2-5	TGTGCCAGCAGCAGCGACGCGGGAGCCCCAGAGACCCAGTACTTC	CASSSDAGAPETQYF
many	TRBV20-1	.	TRBJ2-7	TGCAGTGCTAGAGATCCCTACGGGAGCCAGTACTTC	CSARDPYGSQYF
few	TRBV20-1	.	TRBJ2-7	TGCAGTGCTAGCGGAACAGGGAGAAGTAGCTCCTACGAGCAGTACTTC	CSASGTGRSSSYEQYF
.	TRBV10-1	.	TRBJ2-1	TGCGCCAGCAGTGGAGGGATCGGAAACAATGAGCAGTTCTTC	CASSGGIGNNEQFF
.	TRBV5-5	TRBD1	TRBJ2-2	TGTGCCAGCAGCTTCGGGGCAGGGGGCACCGGGGAGCTGTTTTTT	CASSFGAGGTGELFF
few	TRBV12-3/TRBV12-4	.	TRBJ2-1	TGTGCCAGCAGCCCGGGGGCGATCCCCTACAATGAGCAGTTCTTC	CASSPGAIPYNEQFF
medium-sized	TRBV4-1	.	TRBJ1-1	TGCGCCAGCAGCCAAGTTGGGGTCACTGAAGCTTTCTTT	CASSQVGVTEAFF
few	TRBV5-4	TRBD2	TRBJ2-5	TGTGCCAGCAGCTTGGGTCGGCGGGAGGGCGCAGAGACCCAGTACTTC	CASSLGRREGAETQYF
.	TRBV9	TRBD1	TRBJ2-7	TGTGCCAGCTCCAGGGGGCAGTGGAGCTACGAGCAGTACTTC	CASSRGQWSYEQYF
few	TRBV11-2	.	TRBJ2-5	TGTGCCAGCAGCTTAGGGCTAGCTGTCGAGACCCAGTACTTC	CASSLGLAVETQYF
many	TRBV7-3	.	TRBJ2-6	TGTGCCAGCAGCTTAGTGGGGACCAACTCTGGGGCCAACGTCCTGACTTTC	CASSLVGTNSGANVLTF
few	TRBV28	.	TRBJ2-7	TGTGCCAGCAGTTCCCCGCAGGGTTTCGCTCCTACCGAGCAGTACTTC	CASSSPQGFAPTEQYF
many	TRBV2	TRBD2	TRBJ2-1	TGTGCCAGCAGGGTGGCTAGCGGGGGCTACAATGAGCAGTTCTTC	CASRVASGGYNEQFF
few	TRBV5-1	.	TRBJ2-5	TGCGCCAGCAGTGAACGGGAAGACCCTCAAGAGACCCAGTACTTC	CASSEREDPQETQYF
few	TRBV18	TRBD1	TRBJ1-1	TGTGCCAGCTCACCACTCCCCACAGGGGTGGACACTGAAGCTTTCTTT	CASSPLPTGVDTEAFF
many	TRBV5-8	TRBD2	TRBJ2-2	TGTGCCAGCAGCTTCGGACTAGCGGGAGGAGCGAACACCGGGGAGCTGTTTTTT	CASSFGLAGGANTGELFF
many	TRBV20-1	TRBD1	TRBJ1-1	TGCAGTGCCCCGGCCACCAGGGACAGGGGAGGAACTGAAGCTTTCTTT	CSAPATRDRGGTEAFF
.	TRBV6-2/TRBV6-3	.	TRBJ2-1	TGTGCCAGCAGTTACATCGACAATGAGCAGTTCTTC	CASSYIDNEQFF
.	TRBV10-1	.	TRBJ2-1	TGCGCCAGCAGTGAGTCTTTAGGGACAAAATTCTTC	CASSESLGTKFF
many	TRBV12-3/TRBV12-4	TRBD1	TRBJ1-2	TGTGCCAGCAGTTTTCGGGACAGGGGATATGGCTACACCTTC	CASSFRDRGYGYTF
.	TRBV28	TRBD1	TRBJ2-2	TGTTCCCTGCCGAGACAGGGACACACCGGGGAGCTGTTTTTT	CSLPRQGHTGELFF
few	TRBV7-2	.	TRBJ2-1	TGTGCCAGCAGCCCCCGACTCCGCTCCTACAATGAGCAGTTCTTC	CASSPRLRSYNEQFF
.	TRBV5-1	.	TRBJ2-1	TGCGCCAGCAGCTTGGTAAGCGCGGGCTACACCTACAATGAGCAGTTCTTC	CASSLVSAGYTYNEQFF
.	TRBV5-5	.	TRBJ2-1	TGTGCCAGCACTCCGATAGCGTCAAGCTCCTACAATGAGCAGTTCTTC	CASTPIASSSYNEQFF
few	TRBV29-1	TRBD2	TRBJ2-5	TGCAGCGTTGAGGTTCCGGGACTAGCGGGACCTAGTGAGACCCAGTACTTC	CSVEVPGLAGPSETQYF
.	TRBV28	.	TRBJ1-5	TGTGCCAGCAGGCTACAGGGAAATGGCAATCAGCCCCAGCATTTT	CASRLQGNGNQPQHF
.	TRBV11-2	.	TRBJ2-1	TGTGCCAGCAGCCTGGGCTTAGCTATCAATGAGCAGTTCTTC	CASSLGLAINEQFF
.	TRBV30	.	TRBJ1-1	TGTGCCTGGACCCCGGGGACGAGGGCTTTCTTT	CAWTPGTRAFF
few	TRBV7-7	TRBD1	TRBJ2-1	TGTGCCAGCAGCTTAACCATACAGGGGGCAGGGGACAATGAGCAGTTCTTC	CASSLTIQGAGDNEQFF
few	TRBV20-1	.	TRBJ1-1	TGCAGTCTCGATAGGGGGAACACTGAAGCTTTCTTT	CSLDRGNTEAFF
.	TRBV30	.	TRBJ2-7	TGTGCCTGGAATTCCCTCGGCTACGAGCAGTACTTC	CAWNSLGYEQYF
few	TRBV20-1	.	TRBJ1-1	TGCAGTGGGTGGTGGAACACTGAAGCTTTCTTT	CSGWWNTEAFF
few	TRBV20-1	TRBD2	TRBJ2-7	TGCAGTGCTAGCCCAGCGGGAGAGCACGAGCAGTACTTC	CSASPAGEHEQYF
few	TRBV7-2	.	TRBJ2-3	TGTGCCAGCAGCCAATTGACTAGTTCAGATACGCAGTATTTT	CASSQLTSSDTQYF
few	TRBV11-1	.	TRBJ2-5	TGTGCCAGCAGCTCAGGGTTGGAGACCCAGTACTTC	CASSSGLETQYF
many	TRBV3-1	.	TRBJ2-7	TGTGCCAGCAGCCTGAGCTCCTACGAGCAGTACTTC	CASSLSSYEQYF
few	TRBV29-1	.	TRBJ2-7	TGCAGCGTTGACGTTTTTAGGGCGGGGTCCTACGAGCAGTACTTC	CSVDVFRAGSYEQYF
few	TRBV12-5	TRBD2	TRBJ2-5	TGTGCTAGTGGCTCCGGGACTAGCGGGCAAGAGACCCAGTACTTC	CASGSGTSGQETQYF
few	TRBV6-1	TRBD2	TRBJ2-1	TGTGCCAGCAGTGAGGATGGGGCTAGCGGTTACAATGAGCAGTTCTTC	CASSEDGASGYNEQFF
many	TRBV7-8	TRBD2	TRBJ2-3	TGTGCCAGCAGCTCGAAGGTGGTAGCGGGAGGGCGGGGCACAGATACGCAGTATTTT	CASSSKVVAGGRGTDTQYF
many	TRBV5-8	TRBD2	TRBJ2-1	TGTGCCAGCCTCCGCGGCGGGAGCTCCTACAATGAGCAGTTCTTC	CASLRGGSSYNEQFF
few	TRBV7-2	TRBD1	TRBJ2-7	TGTGCCAGCAGCCCGCGGACAGGGAGCTCCTACGAGCAGTACTTC	CASSPRTGSSYEQYF
.	TRBV10-3	.	TRBJ2-3	TGTGCCACCGGGGGACCGCCCACAGATACGCAGTATTTT	CATGGPPTDTQYF
few	TRBV20-1	.	TRBJ1-2	TGCAGTGCTCCGGACAGCAACTATGGCTACACCTTC	CSAPDSNYGYTF
.	TRBV7-6	.	TRBJ1-5	TGTGCCAGCAGCAGTGGGGGAATCCGGAATCAGCCCCAGCATTTT	CASSSGGIRNQPQHF